This entry is about one TCR beta chain. In the study's own analysis: Estimated nucleated cell counts came from reference gene primer amplification. The protocol was immunoSEQ multiplex PCR, while the TCRdb copy is restricted to in-frame clones and leaves out a portion. V, J and clone size were drawn from that table, and D and trimming were deduced from the DNA. The sample lists 150,000 to 200,000 clones, roughly 77% occurring once. The entry originates in a study of blood T cell repertoires in COVID-19. The CDR3 is 14 amino acids. Germline V gene sequence: CDR1 SGHDT, CDR2 YYEEEE. Trimming removed 5 bases from V and 4 bases from J; junction bases left unmatched: 5.

This rearrangement joins TRBV5-6 to TRBJ1-3; 8 bases fit TRBD1. The source material was peripheral blood. The clonotype originates from a woman aged 35 to 49 with COVID-19, enrolled during active disease. The CDR3 protein is CASRARGHGNTIYF. The CDR3 bases are TGTGCCAGCAGAGCCAGGGGGCACGGAAACACCATATATTTT. Full variable domain (remainder filled in from reference TRBV5-6 and TRBJ1-3): DAGVTQSPTHLIKTRGQQVTLRCSPKSGHDTVSWYQQALGQGPQFIFQYYEEEERQRGNFPDRFSGHQFPNYSSELNVNALLLGDSALYLCASRARGHGNTIYFGEGSWLTVV.